This T cell receptor (beta chain) was identified in a study of OX40 agonist ivuxolimab in advanced cancers. Germline CDR1 and CDR2: SGHRS and YFSETQ. With 5 bases removed from V and 1 base from J, the gap between germline ends came to 12 bases. The CDR3 is made up of 14 amino acids. Sequencing used immunoSEQ multiplex PCR; TCRdb keeps in-frame clones, though not all of them. Of some 69,000 clones in the sample, around 89% are singletons; the top ten hold over 3%. The chain couples TRBV5-1 to TRBJ1-1; D may be TRBD1 (5 bases). This specimen consisted of CD4+ or CD8+ T cells sorted from blood, obtained in a trial of the OX40 agonist ivuxolimab. This clonotype was sampled from an adult with an advanced solid tumor such as melanoma, head and neck, liver or kidney cancer. The CDR3 coding sequence is TGCGCCAGCAGTCCTGGGACGGGGAACACTGAAGCTTTCTTT. Protein sequence: CASSPGTGNTEAFF.